This is a list of T cell receptor beta chains from one sample in a study of CD8+ T cells in alopecia areata. The method was immunoSEQ multiplex PCR; TCRdb's version includes in-frame clones alone and lacks a portion of them. This sample carries under 150,000 clones, approximately 60% of them seen once, and the ten largest clones take around 34%. Sample: CD8+ T cells sorted from blood. The source is a human donor in good health. CDR3s include the opening cysteine and the closing phenylalanine or tryptophan. The order of the fields is J gene, V gene, CDR3 length, D gene, clone size, CDR3 protein, CDR3 DNA. D genes are given only for firm matches. Clone size, where shown, is once, few, many, or a class for clones that have expanded.

j_gene: TRBJ2-1
v_gene: TRBV6-6
len: 13
d_gene: TRBD1
abundance: few
CDR3aa: CASSDRGHNEQFF
CDR3nt: TGTGCCAGCAGTGACAGGGGGCACAATGAGCAGTTCTTC

j_gene: TRBJ2-1
v_gene: TRBV9
len: 14
d_gene: -
abundance: -
CDR3aa: CASSVDLGYNEQFF
CDR3nt: TGTGCCAGCAGCGTCGACTTGGGCTACAATGAGCAGTTCTTC

j_gene: TRBJ2-1
v_gene: TRBV20-1
len: 11
d_gene: -
abundance: -
CDR3aa: CSGRMYNEQFF
CDR3nt: TGCAGTGGTCGGATGTACAATGAGCAGTTCTTC

j_gene: TRBJ2-2
v_gene: TRBV7-2
len: 13
d_gene: -
abundance: once
CDR3aa: CASSLLGTGELFF
CDR3nt: TGTGCCAGCAGCTTACTTGGAACCGGGGAGCTGTTTTTT

j_gene: TRBJ2-5
v_gene: TRBV27
len: 15
d_gene: -
abundance: once
CDR3aa: CASSLSQGRWETQYF
CDR3nt: TGTGCCAGCAGTTTATCGCAGGGGCGGTGGGAGACCCAGTACTTC

j_gene: TRBJ2-6
v_gene: TRBV29-1
len: 17
d_gene: -
abundance: few
CDR3aa: CSVEVGSEPSGANVLTF
CDR3nt: TGCAGCGTTGAAGTCGGGTCGGAGCCCTCTGGGGCCAACGTCCTGACTTTC

j_gene: TRBJ2-7
v_gene: TRBV5-4
len: 14
d_gene: TRBD1
abundance: once
CDR3aa: CASNRDRDSYEQYF
CDR3nt: TGTGCCAGCAACCGGGACAGGGACTCCTACGAGCAGTACTTC

j_gene: TRBJ2-7
v_gene: TRBV5-4
len: 13
d_gene: TRBD1
abundance: -
CDR3aa: CASSSGGSYEQYF
CDR3nt: TGTGCCAGCAGCTCAGGGGGCTCCTACGAGCAGTACTTC

j_gene: TRBJ2-2
v_gene: TRBV29-1
len: 13
d_gene: -
abundance: -
CDR3aa: CSVEAPFGGELFF
CDR3nt: TGCAGCGTTGAGGCTCCCTTTGGCGGGGAGCTGTTTTTT

j_gene: TRBJ2-7
v_gene: TRBV29-1
len: 12
d_gene: -
abundance: -
CDR3aa: CSVVNQSYEQYF
CDR3nt: TGCAGCGTTGTCAACCAGAGCTACGAGCAGTACTTC

j_gene: TRBJ1-5
v_gene: TRBV5-6
len: 15
d_gene: -
abundance: -
CDR3aa: CASSLFGISNQPQHF
CDR3nt: TGTGCCAGCAGCTTATTTGGGATCAGCAATCAGCCCCAGCATTTT

j_gene: TRBJ2-1
v_gene: TRBV5-4
len: 17
d_gene: -
abundance: -
CDR3aa: CASSFKGGIWEHDEQFF
CDR3nt: TGTGCCAGCAGCTTCAAAGGCGGGATCTGGGAACACGATGAGCAGTTCTTC

j_gene: TRBJ2-1
v_gene: TRBV5-1
len: 11
d_gene: -
abundance: -
CDR3aa: CASSLSDEQFF
CDR3nt: TGCGCCAGCAGCTTATCCGATGAGCAGTTCTTC

j_gene: TRBJ1-1
v_gene: TRBV13
len: 12
d_gene: -
abundance: -
CDR3aa: CASSLASSEAFF
CDR3nt: TGTGCCAGCAGCTTAGCTAGTAGTGAAGCTTTCTTT

j_gene: TRBJ2-7
v_gene: TRBV15
len: 14
d_gene: TRBD1
abundance: -
CDR3aa: CATSRGTGENEQYF
CDR3nt: TGTGCCACCAGCAGAGGGACAGGGGAAAACGAGCAGTACTTC

j_gene: TRBJ1-3
v_gene: TRBV6-6
len: 16
d_gene: TRBD1
abundance: -
CDR3aa: CASSYGTGGLENTIYF
CDR3nt: TGTGCCAGCAGTTACGGGACAGGAGGGCTGGAAAACACCATATATTTT

j_gene: TRBJ2-1
v_gene: TRBV11-2
len: 16
d_gene: TRBD2
abundance: -
CDR3aa: CASSIHGRNIYNEQFF
CDR3nt: TGTGCCAGCAGTATTCACGGGAGGAACATTTACAATGAGCAGTTCTTC

j_gene: TRBJ2-7
v_gene: TRBV29-1
len: 15
d_gene: -
abundance: -
CDR3aa: CSVELSHPSSYEQYF
CDR3nt: TGCAGCGTTGAACTTTCCCACCCGAGCTCCTACGAGCAGTACTTC

j_gene: TRBJ1-5
v_gene: TRBV4-1
len: 16
d_gene: TRBD1
abundance: -
CDR3aa: CASSQSGGLLNQPQHF
CDR3nt: TGCGCCAGCAGCCAATCAGGGGGGCTTCTTAATCAGCCCCAGCATTTT

j_gene: TRBJ2-7
v_gene: TRBV4-1
len: 15
d_gene: TRBD2
abundance: -
CDR3aa: CASRLRLADNYEQYF
CDR3nt: TGCGCCAGCAGACTTAGACTAGCGGATAACTACGAGCAGTACTTC

j_gene: TRBJ2-2
v_gene: TRBV27
len: 14
d_gene: -
abundance: -
CDR3aa: CASSFGGAYGELFF
CDR3nt: TGTGCCAGCAGTTTTGGGGGCGCGTACGGGGAGCTGTTTTTT

j_gene: TRBJ1-4
v_gene: TRBV27
len: 12
d_gene: -
abundance: once
CDR3aa: CASSLLGDELFF
CDR3nt: TGTGCCAGCAGTTTACTGGGGGATGAACTGTTTTTT

j_gene: TRBJ2-2
v_gene: TRBV9
len: 16
d_gene: TRBD2
abundance: once
CDR3aa: CASSVKVAGDAGELFF
CDR3nt: TGTGCCAGCAGCGTAAAGGTAGCGGGAGATGCCGGGGAGCTGTTTTTT

j_gene: TRBJ2-2
v_gene: TRBV29-1
len: 12
d_gene: -
abundance: few
CDR3aa: CSVLDITGELFF
CDR3nt: TGCAGCGTTTTGGACATCACCGGGGAGCTGTTTTTT

j_gene: TRBJ2-2
v_gene: TRBV27
len: 11
d_gene: -
abundance: -
CDR3aa: CASSLTGELFF
CDR3nt: TGTGCCAGCAGTTTAACCGGGGAGCTGTTTTTT

j_gene: TRBJ1-5
v_gene: TRBV27
len: 13
d_gene: -
abundance: -
CDR3aa: CASAPSSNQPQHF
CDR3nt: TGTGCCAGCGCCCCAAGCTCCAATCAGCCCCAGCATTTT

j_gene: TRBJ1-1
v_gene: TRBV27
len: 13
d_gene: -
abundance: once
CDR3aa: CASSFLGDTEAFF
CDR3nt: TGTGCCAGCAGTTTTTTGGGAGACACTGAAGCTTTCTTT

j_gene: TRBJ2-5
v_gene: TRBV27
len: 14
d_gene: TRBD1
abundance: -
CDR3aa: CASSSRQGQETQYF
CDR3nt: TGTGCCAGCAGTTCCCGACAGGGCCAAGAGACCCAGTACTTC

j_gene: TRBJ2-7
v_gene: TRBV12-5
len: 12
d_gene: -
abundance: -
CDR3aa: CASGPSRSEQYF
CDR3nt: TGTGCTAGTGGTCCCAGCCGGAGCGAGCAGTACTTC

j_gene: TRBJ2-7
v_gene: TRBV29-1
len: 11
d_gene: TRBD2
abundance: few
CDR3aa: CSAGTSAEQYF
CDR3nt: TGCAGCGCCGGGACTAGCGCCGAGCAGTACTTC

j_gene: TRBJ2-1
v_gene: TRBV7-9
len: 15
d_gene: TRBD1
abundance: -
CDR3aa: CASSLGPGGYNEQFF
CDR3nt: TGTGCCAGCAGCCTCGGGCCAGGGGGATACAATGAGCAGTTCTTC

j_gene: TRBJ1-5
v_gene: TRBV21-1
len: 17
d_gene: -
abundance: many
CDR3aa: CASSKGPGGNSNQPQHF
CDR3nt: TGTGCCAGCAGCAAAGGGCCAGGGGGGAATAGCAATCAGCCCCAGCATTTT

j_gene: TRBJ2-3
v_gene: TRBV2
len: 12
d_gene: -
abundance: -
CDR3aa: CAGAGSTDTQYF
CDR3nt: TGTGCCGGGGCGGGCAGCACAGATACGCAGTATTTT

j_gene: TRBJ2-7
v_gene: TRBV19
len: 13
d_gene: -
abundance: -
CDR3aa: CASSIGVYYEQYF
CDR3nt: TGTGCCAGTAGTATAGGAGTCTACTACGAGCAGTACTTC

j_gene: TRBJ2-1
v_gene: TRBV28
len: 15
d_gene: -
abundance: -
CDR3aa: CASSPLVPSYNEQFF
CDR3nt: TGTGCCAGCAGTCCCTTAGTGCCCTCCTACAATGAGCAGTTCTTC

j_gene: TRBJ2-1
v_gene: TRBV9
len: 10
d_gene: -
abundance: -
CDR3aa: CASSGREQFF
CDR3nt: TGTGCCAGCAGCGGGAGAGAGCAGTTCTTC

j_gene: TRBJ1-5
v_gene: TRBV28
len: 16
d_gene: -
abundance: once
CDR3aa: CASSSGLTGHNQPQHF
CDR3nt: TGTGCCAGCAGTTCGGGACTGACCGGGCACAATCAGCCCCAGCATTTT

j_gene: TRBJ2-1
v_gene: TRBV5-1
len: 14
d_gene: -
abundance: -
CDR3aa: CASRGGSRDDEQFF
CDR3nt: TGCGCCAGCAGGGGGGGTTCGAGGGACGATGAGCAGTTCTTC

j_gene: TRBJ1-5
v_gene: TRBV28
len: 14
d_gene: -
abundance: -
CDR3aa: CASIQQGKNQPQHF
CDR3nt: TGTGCCAGCATACAACAGGGAAAAAATCAGCCCCAGCATTTT

j_gene: TRBJ2-7
v_gene: TRBV20-1
len: 11
d_gene: -
abundance: -
CDR3aa: CSALTWGEQYF
CDR3nt: TGCAGTGCTTTAACCTGGGGCGAGCAGTACTTC

j_gene: TRBJ2-3
v_gene: TRBV29-1
len: 11
d_gene: -
abundance: few
CDR3aa: CSVEEANTQYF
CDR3nt: TGCAGCGTTGAAGAGGCGAATACGCAGTATTTT

j_gene: TRBJ2-5
v_gene: TRBV14
len: 16
d_gene: TRBD1
abundance: -
CDR3aa: CASSQSDLTGFETQYF
CDR3nt: TGTGCCAGCAGCCAATCCGACCTGACAGGGTTCGAGACCCAGTACTTC

j_gene: TRBJ2-7
v_gene: TRBV5-1
len: 15
d_gene: -
abundance: -
CDR3aa: CASSLIAPRTYEQYF
CDR3nt: TGCGCCAGCAGCTTGATAGCGCCGAGAACCTACGAGCAGTACTTC

j_gene: TRBJ2-7
v_gene: TRBV13
len: 14
d_gene: -
abundance: -
CDR3aa: CASSFNFGPYEQYF
CDR3nt: TGTGCCAGCAGCTTCAATTTCGGGCCCTACGAGCAGTACTTC

j_gene: TRBJ2-7
v_gene: TRBV27
len: 13
d_gene: TRBD1
abundance: few
CDR3aa: CASSLDRGYEQYF
CDR3nt: TGTGCCAGCAGTTTGGACAGGGGCTACGAGCAGTACTTC

j_gene: TRBJ2-7
v_gene: TRBV5-6
len: 12
d_gene: -
abundance: -
CDR3aa: CASSLGLDEQYF
CDR3nt: TGTGCCAGCAGCTTGGGTTTGGACGAGCAGTACTTC